A single sample gave rise to the 13 T cell receptor beta chains below, sequenced in a study of Ad26.COV2.S vaccination and SARS-CoV-2 variants. Sequenced by immunoSEQ multiplex PCR; TCRdb stores in-frame clones only, minus some. The sample lists roughly 680,000 clones; more than 80% were seen once. The treatment: over 15 received Ad26.COV2.S at low or high dose, single or two shots; several received placebo; per-sample allocation not given. Sampling was done on day 63 after the first vaccine or placebo injection. The starting material was peripheral blood, obtained in a trial of Ad26.COV2.S vaccine versus placebo. The source is a person between 18 and 59 years old who received the Ad26.COV2.S COVID-19 vaccine or a placebo.

The CDR3 here is CASSETTGDSYNEQFF. The CDR3 DNA follows: TGTGCCAGCAGCGAGACAACAGGTGACTCCTACAATGAGCAGTTCTTC. The rearrangement joins TRBV9 to TRBJ2-1; possible D gene TRBD1, 5 bases. Germline V CDR1 and CDR2: SGDLS, YYNGEE. The CDR3 contains 16 residues. V was clipped by 3 bases and J by 0 bases, with 13 bases between them.

This chain uses TRBV5-6 with TRBJ1-2; no clear D. Trimming took 0 bases from V and 3 from J, leaving 9 bases between them. CDR1 and CDR2 from the germline V gene are SGHDT and YYEEEE. This CDR3 spans 14 amino acids. This chain's CDR3 is CASSLGGWDYGYTF. CDR3 DNA: TGTGCCAGCAGCTTGGGTGGTTGGGACTATGGCTACACCTTC.

In this sample, this clone turned up a few times. V gene TRBV11-3 combines with J gene TRBJ2-7; D uncertain. V was cut by 1 base and J by 5 bases, with 15 bases left in between. Germline CDR1 reads SGHNT; CDR2 reads YENEEA. This CDR3 is 15 amino acids long. The CDR3: CASSLGGSRKDEQYF. In nucleotides, the CDR3 is TGTGCCAGCAGCTTAGGAGGATCCAGGAAGGACGAGCAGTACTTC. The whole variable domain, remainder taken from reference TRBV11-3 and TRBJ2-7, is EAGVVQSPRYKIIEKKQPVAFWCNPISGHNTLYWYLQNLGQGPELLIRYENEEAVDDSQLPKDRFSAERLKGVDSTLKIQPAELGDSAVYLCASSLGGSRKDEQYFGPGTRLTVT.

About this clone: The sample carries other DNA sequences with the same CDR3. The V gene is TRBV5-1, the J gene TRBJ2-7, with D hard to call. Germline CDR1 is SGHRS and CDR2 is YFSETQ. This CDR3 comprises 12 residues. V was pared by 2 bases and J by 3 bases, with 6 bases between. This chain's CDR3 is CASSLGFYEQYF. DNA for the CDR3: TGCGCCAGCAGCTTAGGGTTCTACGAGCAGTACTTC.

The chain couples TRBV6-5 to TRBJ2-5; the D gene could be TRBD1 or TRBD2 (6 bases each). The CDR3 is 14 amino acids. Looked up from germline, CDR1 is MNHEY and CDR2 is SVGAGI. V lost 5 bases and J lost 1, with 11 bases in between. The CDR3 DNA reads TGTGCCAGCAGTAGGGGGGTTCTCCAAGAGACCCAGTACTTC. Translated: CASSRGVLQETQYF.

The V and J genes are TRBV2 and TRBJ2-2, with 8 bases identical to TRBD1. With 6 bases clipped from V and 4 bases from J, the junction kept 7 bases outside the gene matches. This CDR3 is 15 amino acids long. Germline V gene data show CDR1 as SNHLY and CDR2 as FYNNEI. The CDR3 region is CASRVDRALTGELFF. DNA of the CDR3: TGTGCCAGCAGGGTGGACAGGGCCCTCACCGGGGAGCTGTTTTTT.

This rearrangement joins TRBV10-2 to TRBJ1-4; 10 bases agree with TRBD1. CDR3 length equals 17 residues. The V gene's germline CDR1 is WSHSY and CDR2 SAAADI. The junction had 6 bases not matched to a gene; V was cut back by 3 bases and J by 2 bases. The CDR3 sequence is CASSDNEDRGTNEKLFF. CDR3 in DNA: TGCGCCAGCAGTGATAATGAGGACAGGGGGACTAATGAAAAACTGTTTTTT.

The genes are TRBV6-1 and TRBJ1-2; 7 nucleotides line up with TRBD1. V was clipped by 2 bases and J by 7 bases; unmatched bases: 10. This CDR3 contains 15 residues. Germline CDR1 and CDR2: MNHNS and SASEGT. In DNA, the CDR3 is TGTGCCAGCAGTGAACTGGGACAGCGAAGAGCTGGCTACACCTTC. Its protein product is CASSELGQRRAGYTF.

Comment on this clone: This sample includes further DNA sequences coding for the same CDR3. The V and J genes are TRBV2 and TRBJ1-2; TRBD1 is a possible D gene (5 bases). This CDR3 comprises 11 residues. Germline CDR1 and CDR2: SNHLY and FYNNEI. Trimming removed 8 bases at V and 5 bases at J, with 9 bases between. CDR3 bases: TGTGCCAGCGGGGCGGATTATGGCTACACCTTC. Translation gives CASGADYGYTF.

Only one count was recorded for this clone. The sample contains more than one DNA sequence encoding this CDR3. This chain uses TRBV5-1 with TRBJ2-5, with 11 positions matching TRBD1. J was trimmed by 5 bases and V by 2 bases; bases with no gene match: 5. The CDR3 consists of 15 residues. Germline V lookup: CDR1 SGHRS, CDR2 YFSETQ. The CDR3 here is CASSLGQGAAETQYF. CDR3 sequence (DNA): TGCGCCAGCAGCTTAGGACAGGGGGCTGCGGAGACCCAGTACTTC.

The chain joins TRBV19 to TRBJ1-6, with D unresolved. This CDR3 is built from 17 residues. V lost 5 bases, J lost 0 bases, and 14 bases lay in between. From germline, CDR1 is LNHDA and CDR2 SQIVND (reference sequence). The CDR3 here is CASSYTDWSSYNSPLHF. In DNA, the CDR3 is TGTGCCAGTAGTTATACGGACTGGAGCTCCTATAATTCACCCCTCCACTTT.

This sequence joins TRBV19 and TRBJ1-4; no clear D. There are 17 residues in the CDR3. Per the germline V gene, CDR1 is LNHDA and CDR2 is SQIVND (reference sequence). The ends were cut back, 0 bases at V and 0 bases at J, with 11 bases in the middle. CDR3 sequence reads: CASSIDSAIATNEKLFF. CDR3 nucleotides: TGTGCCAGTAGTATAGACAGTGCCATTGCAACTAATGAAAAACTGTTTTTT.

CDR3 sequence (DNA): TGCAGCGTAGCTAGCGGGAGGGCCAGTGAGCAGTTCTTC. Its protein is CSVASGRASEQFF. V gene TRBV29-1 combines with J gene TRBJ2-1; 12 positions agree with TRBD2. The CDR3 has 13 amino acids. Germline V gene data show CDR1 as SQVTM and CDR2 as ANQGSEA. V was clipped by 6 bases and J by 9 bases; unmatched bases: 6.